This is a list of T cell receptor beta chains from one sample in a study of blood T cell repertoires in COVID-19. Data came from immunoSEQ multiplex PCR; TCRdb stores just in-frame clones and leaves some out. This table holds 100,000 to 150,000 clones, roughly 88% found once. The sequenced sample consisted of peripheral blood. These receptors came from a human donor in a cohort sampled during active COVID-19. Both conserved end residues are part of each CDR3. The order of the fields is V gene, CDR3 protein.

TRBV7-9	CASSLATSGGHEQFF
TRBV25-1	CASSDYGDRATGELFF
TRBV2	CASSQQGYIGNTEAFF
TRBV7-8	CASSLAQSGNVEQFF
TRBV13	CASSLGQGDTSNQPQHF
TRBV10-3	CAIRGAPGQPSPTDTQYF
TRBV24-1	CATSDAGQAMGYTF
TRBV14	CASSQQGRGQSEQYF
TRBV9	CASSVAAGRLVSGNTIYF
TRBV2	CASLEGETGVPGELFF
TRBV21-1	CASRGVVASGHTGELFF
TRBV27	CASSLSRTILGNEQFF
TRBV19	CASSRYSNTEAFF
TRBV5-1	CATDRAYEQYF
TRBV11-2	CASSPRFLNTEAFF
TRBV7-9	CASILLDRGLGNQPQHF
TRBV5-1	CASSLASRLTDTQYF
TRBV29-1	CSVIKRNEQFF
TRBV6-5	CASSRASYEQYF
TRBV28	CASQEGTGVGATEAFF
TRBV7-3	CASSLVGVATDTQYF
TRBV3-1/TRBV3-2	CASSQKQGDSPLHF
TRBV18	CASSPSGADTQYF
TRBV28	CASSLLPSGGGQETQYF
TRBV9	CASSVVPGTYEQYF
TRBV11-3	CASSARWLETQYF
TRBV4-1	CASSQTHGGAGPFGEQFF
TRBV5-1	CASSLAGGPVGTDTQYF
TRBV5-6	CASSSRTGSRGGELFF
TRBV5-4	CASSSDRGSSYEQYF
TRBV18	CASSPPDRAGANVLTF
TRBV18	CASSPDRAEQFF
TRBV7-9	CASSLNRNTGELFF
TRBV5-1	CASSLGSRQGPTNEKLFF
TRBV5-1	CASSLGFSGTIDEQFF
TRBV11-3	CASSLVPGGSRIEQFF
TRBV5-1	CASSLDQGRVVEQFF
TRBV7-9	CASSLEDVWRFNEQFF
TRBV7-2	CASSLIEADTQYF
TRBV3-1/TRBV3-2	CASSPKARTVDLSYEQYF
TRBV5-1	CASSLLDRGQVPNGELFF
TRBV11-3	CASSSAPGTGTHEQYF
TRBV7-2	CASSLRDRVTEAFF
TRBV14	CASSRQSYGYTF
TRBV7-9	CASSPTTGSVYGYTF
TRBV12-3/TRBV12-4	CASSPQWGRYTF
TRBV10-2	CATGRSSGTFGGTDTQYF